The 11 T cell receptor beta chains listed next were all sequenced from one sample in a study of blood T cell repertoires in COVID-19. Repertoires were generated with immunoSEQ multiplex PCR, while TCRdb's copy carries only in-frame clones and drops some. The sample records a few hundred thousand clones, roughly 90% being singletons. The specimen was peripheral blood. Receptors originate from a man over 45 with COVID-19, enrolled during active disease.

The chain carries TRBV15 and TRBJ1-5; D uncertain. This CDR3 contains 15 residues. Germline lookup yields CDR1 LNHNV and CDR2 YYDKDF (reference sequence). Between the trimmed V and J ends, which lost 6 bases and 0 bases, there was a span of 12 bases. Written as DNA, the CDR3 is TGTGCCACCAGAAATCGGGGAGTTAGCAATCAGCCCCAGCATTTT. Its protein product is CATRNRGVSNQPQHF.

V and J are TRBV4-3 and TRBJ2-1; D possibly corresponds to TRBD2 (6 bases). CDR3 length: 16 residues. Germline V gives CDR1 LGHNA, CDR2 YSLEER. V was shortened by 0 bases and J by 4 bases, with 13 bases between the two germline ends. The CDR3 reads CASSQDRFGSYNEQFF. The CDR3, as DNA: TGCGCCAGCAGCCAAGATCGATTCGGGAGTTACAATGAGCAGTTCTTC.

The chain uses TRBV6-5 and TRBJ2-1, with 12 bases lining up with TRBD2. Germline values: CDR1 MNHEY, CDR2 SVGAGI. The CDR3 covers 15 residues. Unmatched junction bases numbered 8, after V lost 7 bases and J lost 7 bases. This CDR3 is CASTVLAGGSNEQFF. The DNA for the CDR3 is TGTGCCAGCACGGTACTAGCGGGAGGATCTAATGAGCAGTTCTTC.

V gene TRBV11-2 combines with J gene TRBJ1-3; no firm D call. Trimming pared 5 bases from V and 0 bases from J, leaving 14 bases between. The CDR3 is 16 residues long. The germline gives CDR1 SGHAT, CDR2 FQNNGV. CDR3 nucleotide sequence: TGTGCCAGCAGCGGCTCACGAAGAAACTCTGGAAACACCATATATTTT. Protein product: CASSGSRRNSGNTIYF.

This chain joins TRBV5-1 and TRBJ2-3, with a tentative D call TRBD1 (6 bases). Germline V gene data show CDR1 as SGHRS and CDR2 as YFSETQ. The CDR3 sequence is 14 residues long. V lost 4 bases and J 2 bases, leaving 11 bases between the germline ends. In DNA form, the CDR3 reads TGCGCCAGCAGCCCTGGACAGTACACAGATACGCAGTATTTT. It codes for CASSPGQYTDTQYF.

V gene TRBV11-2 combines with J gene TRBJ2-2; D is possibly TRBD2 (5 bases). CDR1 is SGHAT and CDR2 is FQNNGV in the germline V gene. The CDR3 loop spans 16 amino acids. Trimming shortened V by 5 bases and J by 5 bases, and 18 bases separated the two germline ends. CDR3 nucleotides: TGTGCCAGCAGCCCCCTAAATCGGAGGAGGACCGGGGAGCTGTTTTTT. This sequence encodes CASSPLNRRRTGELFF.

The CDR3 DNA follows: TGTGCCAGCAGGACGACAGGGGGGAACTATGGCTACACCTTC. Translated, it gives CASRTTGGNYGYTF. The chain employs TRBV5-4 and TRBJ1-2, with 9 bases identical to TRBD1. The CDR3 sequence is 14 residues long. With V trimmed by 5 bases and J by 2 bases, 4 bases remained unmatched. Germline values: CDR1 SGHNT, CDR2 YYREEE (reference sequence).

The chain recombines TRBV5-6 with TRBJ2-5; D possibly corresponds to TRBD2 (7 bases). The CDR3 has 15 residues. Trimming shortened V by 4 bases and J by 5 bases, and 18 bases separated the two germline ends. Germline CDR1 SGHDT, CDR2 YYEEEE. The DNA for the CDR3 is TGTGCCAGCAGCCCGTGGGGGGGGCGGTTGGAGACCCAGTACTTC. Its protein is CASSPWGGRLETQYF.

V and J are TRBV28 and TRBJ1-5, with D tentatively TRBD1 (6 bases). Germline V gene sequence: CDR1 MDHEN, CDR2 SYDVKM. The V gene lost 7 bases and the J gene lost 2 bases, with 6 bases spanning the gap. CDR3 length: 12 amino acids. The DNA for the CDR3 is TGTGCCAGCACAGGGGGCAATCAGCCCCAGCATTTT. It translates to CASTGGNQPQHF.

Remarks on this clone: Other DNA sequences within the sample encode an identical CDR3. V gene TRBV9 combines with J gene TRBJ1-1, with D uncertain. Germline V gene sequence: CDR1 SGDLS, CDR2 YYNGEE. The ends were cut back, 4 bases at V and 1 base at J, with 14 bases in the middle. This CDR3 has 15 residues. The DNA for the CDR3 is TGTGCCAGCAGCCCCCGTGGAAACAGGAACACTGAAGCTTTCTTT. Translated: CASSPRGNRNTEAFF.

The gene calls are TRBV28 and TRBJ1-5; TRBD1 matches 8 bases. V dropped 6 bases and J dropped 6; count of bases not matched to a gene: 10. The CDR3 is made up of 15 amino acids. Germline-derived CDR1 and CDR2 are MDHEN and SYDVKM. CDR3 DNA sequence: TGTGCCAGCAGCTTCCGCGGACAGGGCGCTCAGCCCCAGCATTTT. It translates to CASSFRGQGAQPQHF.